The rows below give T cell receptor beta chains drawn from one sample of a study of siplizumab effects on memory and regulatory T cells. Some clones are missing from TCRdb's copy, which holds only in-frame ones; the method was immunoSEQ multiplex PCR. Found here are about 91,000 clones, roughly 96% of them singletons; the top ten hold approximately 0.031%. Sequenced: naive CD4+ T cells sorted from blood. Receptors originate from a human donor in good health. Each CDR3 is given with its conserved first and last residue. The D gene is left open where the match is weak. Some rows mark clone size as missing; the rest say once, few, many or name a class of expanded clone.

cdr3_aa: CASSVAAGPSAELFF
cdr3_nt: TGTGCCAGCAGCGTAGCTGCGGGGCCATCGGCGGAGCTGTTTTTT
j_call: TRBJ2-2
d_call: .
clone_size: .
v_call: TRBV9

cdr3_aa: CASSLGLSNQPQHF
cdr3_nt: TGTGCCAGCAGCTTGGGCCTCAGCAATCAGCCCCAGCATTTT
j_call: TRBJ1-5
d_call: .
clone_size: once
v_call: TRBV5-6

cdr3_aa: CARPLGSTEAFF
cdr3_nt: TGTGCCAGACCCCTGGGGTCGACTGAAGCTTTCTTT
j_call: TRBJ1-1
d_call: .
clone_size: .
v_call: TRBV28

cdr3_aa: CAISGRAGAIYGYTF
cdr3_nt: TGTGCCATCAGTGGTCGCGCAGGGGCGATTTATGGCTACACCTTC
j_call: TRBJ1-2
d_call: .
clone_size: .
v_call: TRBV10-3

cdr3_aa: CASRNGQNTEAFF
cdr3_nt: TGTGCCAGCAGAAACGGACAGAACACTGAAGCTTTCTTT
j_call: TRBJ1-1
d_call: .
clone_size: .
v_call: TRBV6-6

cdr3_aa: CASSLNRREQFF
cdr3_nt: TGTGCCAGCAGCTTGAATCGGCGGGAGCAGTTCTTC
j_call: TRBJ2-1
d_call: .
clone_size: .
v_call: TRBV5-6

cdr3_aa: CASSLAPGGGANVLTF
cdr3_nt: TGTGCCAGCAGCTTAGCCCCGGGAGGGGGGGCCAACGTCCTGACTTTC
j_call: TRBJ2-6
d_call: TRBD2
clone_size: .
v_call: TRBV7-2

cdr3_aa: CASSLGAGGIQETQYF
cdr3_nt: TGTGCCAGCAGCTTAGGAGCGGGGGGAATACAAGAGACCCAGTACTTC
j_call: TRBJ2-5
d_call: TRBD2
clone_size: .
v_call: TRBV13

cdr3_aa: CASSLKGGTGAHF
cdr3_nt: TGCGCCAGCAGCCTAAAGGGAGGGACAGGGGCCCACTTC
j_call: TRBJ1-2
d_call: TRBD1
clone_size: .
v_call: TRBV4-3

cdr3_aa: CASTRARAVRNQPQHF
cdr3_nt: TGCGCCAGCACGAGGGCGCGGGCGGTTCGCAATCAGCCCCAGCATTTT
j_call: TRBJ1-5
d_call: .
clone_size: .
v_call: TRBV10-1

cdr3_aa: CAWSVLEAVNEKLFF
cdr3_nt: TGTGCCTGGAGTGTACTAGAGGCAGTTAATGAAAAACTGTTTTTT
j_call: TRBJ1-4
d_call: .
clone_size: .
v_call: TRBV30

cdr3_aa: CTPGGVYGYTF
cdr3_nt: TGCACCCCGGGGGGGGTCTATGGCTACACCTTC
j_call: TRBJ1-2
d_call: .
clone_size: .
v_call: TRBV20-1

cdr3_aa: CASSYPGTGDYEQYF
cdr3_nt: TGCGCCAGCAGCTATCCCGGGACAGGGGACTACGAGCAGTACTTC
j_call: TRBJ2-7
d_call: TRBD1
clone_size: .
v_call: TRBV4-1

cdr3_aa: CASSRELDRGNSPLHF
cdr3_nt: TGTGCCAGCAGCAGAGAGCTGGACAGGGGGAATTCACCCCTCCACTTT
j_call: TRBJ1-6
d_call: .
clone_size: .
v_call: TRBV21-1

cdr3_aa: CASSRQNTEAFF
cdr3_nt: TGCGCCAGCAGCCGACAGAACACTGAAGCTTTCTTT
j_call: TRBJ1-1
d_call: .
clone_size: few
v_call: TRBV5-1

cdr3_aa: CASSFGPETNNEKLFF
cdr3_nt: TGTGCCAGCAGTTTTGGACCGGAGACTAATAATGAAAAACTGTTTTTT
j_call: TRBJ1-4
d_call: .
clone_size: .
v_call: TRBV28

cdr3_aa: CASSPDGGLESTDTQYF
cdr3_nt: TGCGCCAGCAGCCCGGATGGGGGACTAGAAAGCACAGATACGCAGTATTTT
j_call: TRBJ2-3
d_call: TRBD2
clone_size: .
v_call: TRBV5-1

cdr3_aa: CASSFSSRGTGGTDTQYF
cdr3_nt: TGCGCCAGCAGCTTTAGTTCCCGGGGGACAGGGGGCACAGATACGCAGTATTTT
j_call: TRBJ2-3
d_call: TRBD1
clone_size: .
v_call: TRBV5-1

cdr3_aa: CASSKGGTGTYEQYF
cdr3_nt: TGCGCCAGCAGCAAGGGCGGGACAGGGACTTACGAGCAGTACTTC
j_call: TRBJ2-7
d_call: TRBD1
clone_size: once
v_call: TRBV5-1

cdr3_aa: CASSTGLAEAFF
cdr3_nt: TGTGCCAGCAGTACAGGGCTGGCTGAAGCTTTCTTT
j_call: TRBJ1-1
d_call: .
clone_size: .
v_call: TRBV6-1

cdr3_aa: CASSQDPGGGTDTQYF
cdr3_nt: TGTGCCAGCAGCCAAGATCCGGGGGGGGGCACAGATACGCAGTATTTT
j_call: TRBJ2-3
d_call: TRBD2
clone_size: .
v_call: TRBV4-2

cdr3_aa: CASSLHDRQTSGYTF
cdr3_nt: TGTGCCAGCAGCTTACACGACCGACAGACCTCCGGCTACACCTTC
j_call: TRBJ1-2
d_call: .
clone_size: .
v_call: TRBV7-3

cdr3_aa: CASSPWALANTGELFF
cdr3_nt: TGTGCCAGCAGCCCCTGGGCATTAGCGAACACCGGGGAGCTGTTTTTT
j_call: TRBJ2-2
d_call: .
clone_size: .
v_call: TRBV9

cdr3_aa: CASSLGEAALYGYTF
cdr3_nt: TGCGCCAGCAGCTTGGGGGAAGCGGCGCTCTATGGCTACACCTTC
j_call: TRBJ1-2
d_call: .
clone_size: .
v_call: TRBV5-1

cdr3_aa: CASSLLGVGGYTF
cdr3_nt: TGTGCCAGCAGCCTACTGGGGGTTGGCGGCTACACCTTC
j_call: TRBJ1-2
d_call: .
clone_size: .
v_call: TRBV6-6

cdr3_aa: CASSGGSAKNIQYF
cdr3_nt: TGTGCCAGCAGTGGGGGGTCTGCCAAAAACATTCAGTACTTC
j_call: TRBJ2-4
d_call: .
clone_size: .
v_call: TRBV6-5

cdr3_aa: CASSLPVGQGVIYYNEQFF
cdr3_nt: TGTGCCAGCAGTTTGCCGGTAGGACAGGGGGTCATATATTACAATGAGCAGTTCTTC
j_call: TRBJ2-1
d_call: TRBD1
clone_size: .
v_call: TRBV28

cdr3_aa: CASSQDVTRQETQYF
cdr3_nt: TGTGCCAGCAGCCAAGATGTGACTCGCCAAGAGACCCAGTACTTC
j_call: TRBJ2-5
d_call: .
clone_size: .
v_call: TRBV4-2

cdr3_aa: CASSSSQGSPDTQYF
cdr3_nt: TGTGCCAGCAGCTCGTCACAGGGGAGCCCAGATACGCAGTATTTT
j_call: TRBJ2-3
d_call: TRBD1
clone_size: .
v_call: TRBV5-4

cdr3_aa: CASSSRSSSYEQFF
cdr3_nt: TGTGCCAGCAGTTCCCGTAGTAGCAGTTATGAGCAGTTCTTC
j_call: TRBJ2-1
d_call: .
clone_size: .
v_call: TRBV6-5

cdr3_aa: CAITDSGHVQVGYTF
cdr3_nt: TGTGCCATCACCGATTCCGGCCACGTTCAGGTTGGCTACACCTTC
j_call: TRBJ1-2
d_call: .
clone_size: once
v_call: TRBV10-3

cdr3_aa: CASSPYDSSGNTIYF
cdr3_nt: TGTGCCAGCTCACCATACGACAGCTCTGGAAACACCATATATTTT
j_call: TRBJ1-3
d_call: .
clone_size: .
v_call: TRBV18

cdr3_aa: CASSLDPPLEETQYF
cdr3_nt: TGTGCCAGCAGCTTGGACCCCCCGCTGGAGGAGACCCAGTACTTC
j_call: TRBJ2-5
d_call: .
clone_size: .
v_call: TRBV7-9

cdr3_aa: CASSESGFNYGYTF
cdr3_nt: TGTGCCAGCAGTGAGTCAGGTTTTAACTATGGCTACACCTTC
j_call: TRBJ1-2
d_call: .
clone_size: once
v_call: TRBV6-1

cdr3_aa: CASLRPGQRHNEQFF
cdr3_nt: TGTGCCAGCTTAAGGCCGGGACAGAGACACAATGAGCAGTTCTTC
j_call: TRBJ2-1
d_call: TRBD1
clone_size: .
v_call: TRBV18

cdr3_aa: CASSSGTGTYEQYF
cdr3_nt: TGTGCCAGCAGTTCCGGGACAGGAACCTACGAGCAGTACTTC
j_call: TRBJ2-7
d_call: TRBD1
clone_size: .
v_call: TRBV7-6

cdr3_aa: CASNRDRRSYEQYF
cdr3_nt: TGTGCCAGCAACCGGGACAGAAGGTCCTACGAGCAGTACTTC
j_call: TRBJ2-7
d_call: TRBD1
clone_size: .
v_call: TRBV6-6

cdr3_aa: CASNLAGATSGEQYF
cdr3_nt: TGTGCCAGCAACCTAGCGGGGGCTACTTCAGGCGAGCAGTACTTC
j_call: TRBJ2-7
d_call: TRBD2
clone_size: .
v_call: TRBV5-5

cdr3_aa: CASSLSRGRETQYF
cdr3_nt: TGTGCCAGCAGTTTAAGCAGGGGACGGGAGACCCAGTACTTC
j_call: TRBJ2-5
d_call: .
clone_size: .
v_call: TRBV28

cdr3_aa: CATGTGGTEAFF
cdr3_nt: TGTGCCACTGGGACAGGGGGCACTGAAGCTTTCTTT
j_call: TRBJ1-1
d_call: TRBD1
clone_size: few
v_call: TRBV10-3

cdr3_aa: CASSQDRGGSYEQYF
cdr3_nt: TGCGCCAGCAGCCAAGATCGGGGGGGGAGCTACGAGCAGTACTTC
j_call: TRBJ2-7
d_call: TRBD2
clone_size: .
v_call: TRBV4-1

cdr3_aa: CASSAKGQSGIRGFNEKLFF
cdr3_nt: TGTGCCAGCAGCGCAAAAGGACAGTCGGGCATTAGGGGCTTTAATGAAAAACTGTTTTTT
j_call: TRBJ1-4
d_call: .
clone_size: .
v_call: TRBV21-1

cdr3_aa: CASSLRHANEKLFF
cdr3_nt: TGTGCCAGCAGCCTGCGGCACGCCAATGAAAAACTGTTTTTT
j_call: TRBJ1-4
d_call: .
clone_size: .
v_call: TRBV5-4

cdr3_aa: CASSEGQGANEKLFF
cdr3_nt: TGCGCCAGCAGTGAGGGACAGGGGGCTAATGAAAAACTGTTTTTT
j_call: TRBJ1-4
d_call: TRBD1
clone_size: .
v_call: TRBV10-2

cdr3_aa: CASRLAGGPVNEQFF
cdr3_nt: TGTGCCAGCAGACTAGCGGGGGGGCCCGTCAATGAGCAGTTCTTC
j_call: TRBJ2-1
d_call: TRBD2
clone_size: .
v_call: TRBV6-5

cdr3_aa: CASLQVRNTIYF
cdr3_nt: TGTGCCAGTCTTCAGGTTAGAAACACCATATATTTT
j_call: TRBJ1-3
d_call: .
clone_size: .
v_call: TRBV19

cdr3_aa: CASSLDRVLSPLHF
cdr3_nt: TGTGCCAGCAGCTTGGACAGGGTCTTGTCACCCCTCCACTTT
j_call: TRBJ1-6
d_call: .
clone_size: .
v_call: TRBV5-4

cdr3_aa: CASSFGLALGTDTQYF
cdr3_nt: TGTGCCAGCAGCTTCGGACTAGCGCTGGGCACAGATACGCAGTATTTT
j_call: TRBJ2-3
d_call: TRBD2
clone_size: .
v_call: TRBV7-2

cdr3_aa: CASSEDLGQGGGNTIYF
cdr3_nt: TGTGCCAGCAGTGAAGATCTTGGGCAGGGAGGAGGAAACACCATATATTTT
j_call: TRBJ1-3
d_call: .
clone_size: .
v_call: TRBV6-1

cdr3_aa: CASSQRTGTYGYTF
cdr3_nt: TGCGCCAGCAGCCAACGGACAGGGACCTATGGCTACACCTTC
j_call: TRBJ1-2
d_call: TRBD1
clone_size: .
v_call: TRBV5-1

cdr3_aa: CASSSGTGGQPQHF
cdr3_nt: TGTGCCAGCAGCTCCGGGACAGGGGGTCAGCCCCAGCATTTT
j_call: TRBJ1-5
d_call: TRBD1
clone_size: few
v_call: TRBV7-6

cdr3_aa: CASSMRQGINQPQHF
cdr3_nt: TGTGCCAGTAGTATGCGACAGGGCATAAATCAGCCCCAGCATTTT
j_call: TRBJ1-5
d_call: TRBD1
clone_size: .
v_call: TRBV19

cdr3_aa: CASCSGGRAGNTIYF
cdr3_nt: TGTGCCAGCTGCTCCGGGGGCCGCGCTGGAAACACCATATATTTT
j_call: TRBJ1-3
d_call: .
clone_size: .
v_call: TRBV28

cdr3_aa: CASSSPRESGGELFF
cdr3_nt: TGTGCCAGCAGCTCCCCCAGGGAGTCGGGCGGGGAGCTGTTTTTT
j_call: TRBJ2-2
d_call: .
clone_size: .
v_call: TRBV7-3

cdr3_aa: CASSLAGTGGYNEQFF
cdr3_nt: TGCGCCAGCAGCTTGGCCGGGACAGGGGGCTACAATGAGCAGTTCTTC
j_call: TRBJ2-1
d_call: TRBD1
clone_size: .
v_call: TRBV5-1